Listed below are T cell receptor beta chains from one sample, sequenced in a study of blood T cell repertoires in COVID-19. Clones were sequenced by immunoSEQ multiplex PCR, and TCRdb holds only the in-frame ones, with some missing. The sample shows approximately 180,000 clones, approximately 78% of them seen only once. Specimen: PBMCs or T cells enriched from blood (not recorded which). The origin of the receptors is a woman aged 45-65 years who had recovered from COVID-19. CDR3s include the opening cysteine and the closing phenylalanine or tryptophan. D genes are given only for firm matches. The size of a clone is reported for some rows only, either as once, few or many, or as a class for expanded clones.

d_call j_call v_call clone_size cdr3_nt cdr3_aa
TRBD2 TRBJ2-5 TRBV27 . TGTGCCAGCAGCCTAAAAGGTCCGGGACTAGCGGGAGTAAGATCAGAGACCCAGTACTTC CASSLKGPGLAGVRSETQYF
. TRBJ1-2 TRBV5-1 . TGCGCCAGCAGCTTGGCTGAGTACCATGGCTACACCTTC CASSLAEYHGYTF
. TRBJ1-4 TRBV6-2/TRBV6-3 . TGTGCCAGCAGCCCAAACAGAGCAACTAATGAAAAACTGTTTTTT CASSPNRATNEKLFF
. TRBJ2-2 TRBV3-1/TRBV3-2 . TGTGCCAGCAGCCAAGCGGGTATCGGGGAGCTGTTTTTT CASSQAGIGELFF
. TRBJ1-3 TRBV5-6 . TGTGCCAGCAGCTGGCGAACCCCAGGGGGAAACACCATATATTTT CASSWRTPGGNTIYF
. TRBJ2-1 TRBV7-3 once TGTGCCAGCAGCTTACCGAGCATTAATGAGCAGTTCTTC CASSLPSINEQFF
. TRBJ2-5 TRBV5-4 . TGTGCCAGCAGCCAGGGGCGTCAGCGGGAGACCCAGTACTTC CASSQGRQRETQYF
TRBD2 TRBJ2-7 TRBV10-1 . TGCGCCAGCAGTGAGTCGGGGAGGCGGGAGGTAATGGGAACCTACGAGCAGTACTTC CASSESGRREVMGTYEQYF
. TRBJ2-4 TRBV10-3 . TGTGCCATCAGAGCCTGGCGACTAGCCAAAAACATTCAGTACTTC CAIRAWRLAKNIQYF
. TRBJ2-7 TRBV19 . TGTGCCAGTAGTGGGCAGTGGCAGGGAAGGGGAGGCTACGAGCAGTACTTC CASSGQWQGRGGYEQYF
. TRBJ1-5 TRBV6-6 . TGTGCCAGCAGTGTGACAGCTCCGAATCAGCCCCAGCATTTT CASSVTAPNQPQHF
. TRBJ2-7 TRBV28 . TGTGCCAGCAGTTTAGGCCTCCGCCCCGCGCAGTACTTC CASSLGLRPAQYF
TRBD1 TRBJ1-4 TRBV27 . TGTGCCAGCAGTCCCAACAGGGGGCACAGGGCAACTAATGAAAAACTGTTTTTT CASSPNRGHRATNEKLFF